A selection of T cell receptor beta chains follows, all from one sample in a study of shared clonotypes between healthy human individuals. Clones were sequenced by immunoSEQ multiplex PCR, and TCRdb holds only the in-frame ones, with some missing. Here the sample spans under 1 million clones, more than 85% being singletons. Sequencing was performed on naive CD8+ T cells sorted from blood. These receptors were obtained from a man aged 30-40 years in good health. Each CDR3 is given with its conserved first and last residue. Fields, in order: D gene, CDR3 length, clone size, V gene, J gene, CDR3 DNA, CDR3 protein. D genes are given only for firm matches. Only part of the rows carry a size: once, few, many, or a class if the clone is expanded.

-	15	-	TRBV6-1	TRBJ1-3	TGTGCCAGCAGTACCCGTACGAGCTCTGGAAACACCATATATTTT	CASSTRTSSGNTIYF
-	13	-	TRBV10-3	TRBJ1-2	TGTGCCATCAGTGACAGGGGAGACTATGGCTACACCTTC	CAISDRGDYGYTF
TRBD2	17	-	TRBV9	TRBJ2-5	TGTGCCAGCAGCGTAGGACTAGCGGGAGGGCCGGAGGAGACCCAGTACTTC	CASSVGLAGGPEETQYF
-	16	-	TRBV2	TRBJ1-2	TGTGCCAGCCCCGAGGGGCTTGGGGGCCGGGACTATGGCTACACCTTC	CASPEGLGGRDYGYTF
-	15	-	TRBV29-1	TRBJ1-4	TGCAGCGTGCATGGCTCAGGGCGAGCTAATGAAAAACTGTTTTTT	CSVHGSGRANEKLFF
-	13	-	TRBV6-5	TRBJ2-2	TGTGCCAGCAGTTACGGTTTGCCCGGGGAGCTGTTTTTT	CASSYGLPGELFF
TRBD2	16	-	TRBV7-6	TRBJ2-1	TGTGCCAGCAGCTTACGACTAGCGGGTTCCTACAATGAGCAGTTCTTC	CASSLRLAGSYNEQFF
-	16	-	TRBV9	TRBJ2-1	TGTGCCAGCAGCGCCGGTGGAGGGGGCTTGTACAATGAGCAGTTCTTC	CASSAGGGGLYNEQFF
-	13	-	TRBV15	TRBJ2-2	TGTGCCACCAGCAGTAATCGACCCGGGGAGCTGTTTTTT	CATSSNRPGELFF
-	14	few	TRBV10-2	TRBJ2-1	TGCGCCAGCAGTGGCCCGGCGACTAACAATGAGCAGTTCTTC	CASSGPATNNEQFF
-	15	-	TRBV27	TRBJ2-3	TGTGCCAGCACAACCGGGACTTCCTCGCGAAATACGCAGTATTTT	CASTTGTSSRNTQYF
-	15	-	TRBV27	TRBJ2-3	TGTGCCAGCAGTAGACTAAGCGTGGGAACAGATACGCAGTATTTT	CASSRLSVGTDTQYF
-	13	-	TRBV27	TRBJ2-2	TGTGCCAGCAGTTTCCTGGACACCGGGGAGCTGTTTTTT	CASSFLDTGELFF
-	16	-	TRBV30	TRBJ1-1	TGTGCCTGGAGTATTTACGGCTTGGGGGCTGACACTGAAGCTTTCTTT	CAWSIYGLGADTEAFF
-	13	-	TRBV15	TRBJ2-7	TGTGCCACCAGCAGACCTACAGATTACGAGCAGTACTTC	CATSRPTDYEQYF
TRBD2	16	-	TRBV2	TRBJ2-4	TGTGCCAGCAGTGAGACTAGCGGACTAGCCAAAAACATTCAGTACTTC	CASSETSGLAKNIQYF
TRBD2	16	-	TRBV11-2	TRBJ2-1	TGTGCCAGCAGCTTAGTTCTAGGGACTAGCGGGGATGAGCAGTTCTTC	CASSLVLGTSGDEQFF
TRBD2	14	-	TRBV9	TRBJ2-7	TGTGCCAGCAGCCCGAGCGGGAGGGCCTACGAGCAGTACTTC	CASSPSGRAYEQYF
-	13	-	TRBV30	TRBJ1-1	TGTGCCTGGATCCGGGACCCCCGGACTGAAGCTTTCTTT	CAWIRDPRTEAFF
-	14	-	TRBV7-8	TRBJ2-2	TGTGCCAGCAGCTTCTCGCAATACACCGGGGAGCTGTTTTTT	CASSFSQYTGELFF
-	16	-	TRBV18	TRBJ1-1	TGTGCCAGCTCACCACCTAAGGGCAGTGGGAACACTGAAGCTTTCTTT	CASSPPKGSGNTEAFF
TRBD2	16	-	TRBV11-2	TRBJ2-2	TGTGCCAGCAGCTTATATGCGGGAGGGCCCACCGGGGAGCTGTTTTTT	CASSLYAGGPTGELFF